Detailed here is one T cell receptor (beta chain). Its target is not known. There are 13 residues in the CDR3. Between the trimmed V and J ends, which lost 2 bases and 4 bases, there was a span of 8 bases. CDR1 is MNHNS, CDR2 SASEGT, per germline. The data originate from a study of cytomegalovirus exposure and HLA in healthy donors. Study-wide results and limits: Presence/absence analyses supposed approximately even sequencing depth among donors. In a later analysis, HLA-C alleles had the fewest associated TCRs, DRB1 alleles the most. Cytomegalovirus association was assigned to more than 150 TCR beta chains.

Primers: 60 Vbeta forward and 13 Jbeta reverse. The table came from immunoSEQ multiplex PCR; TCRdb's copy has only in-frame clones and leaves some out. This sample has approximately 86,000 clones, with around 85% found just once. Input material: PBMCs. The clonotype comes from a man aged 35-49 years in good health and CMV-seropositive. V usage is TRBV6-1 and J usage is TRBJ2-5; no clear D. The CDR3 nucleotides are TGTGCCAGCAGTGAAATAGAGCGAGAGACCCAGTACTTC. This codes for CASSEIERETQYF.